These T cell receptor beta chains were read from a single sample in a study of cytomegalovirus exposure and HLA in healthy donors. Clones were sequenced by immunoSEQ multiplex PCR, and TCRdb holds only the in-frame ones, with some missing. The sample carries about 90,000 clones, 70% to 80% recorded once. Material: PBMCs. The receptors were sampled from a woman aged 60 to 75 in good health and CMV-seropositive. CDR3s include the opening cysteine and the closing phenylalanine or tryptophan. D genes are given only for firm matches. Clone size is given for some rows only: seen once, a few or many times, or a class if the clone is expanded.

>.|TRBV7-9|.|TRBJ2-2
TGTTCCAGCAGCTTAGGTTCCGGGAAAAACACCGGGGAGCTGTTTTTT
CSSSLGSGKNTGELFF
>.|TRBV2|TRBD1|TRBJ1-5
TGTGCCAGCAGTAAGGGGGCGATCGGCAATCAGCCCCAGCATTTT
CASSKGAIGNQPQHF
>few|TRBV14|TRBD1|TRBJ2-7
TGTGCCAGCAGCCCCGGGACAGGGGGCTACGAGCAGTACTTC
CASSPGTGGYEQYF
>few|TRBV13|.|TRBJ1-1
TGTGCCAGCAGCTCCGGGACACGGGACACTGAAGCTTTCTTT
CASSSGTRDTEAFF
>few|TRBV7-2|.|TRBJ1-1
TGTGCCAGCAGCCGCAGGGCGGACACTGAAGCTTTCTTT
CASSRRADTEAFF
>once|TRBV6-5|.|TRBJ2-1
TGTGCCAGCAGTTCCCTAGCAAGATGGCGCGACAATGAGCAGTTCTTC
CASSSLARWRDNEQFF
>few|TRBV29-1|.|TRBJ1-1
TGCAGCGTTGAAGGGACAGCTGAAGCTTTCTTT
CSVEGTAEAFF
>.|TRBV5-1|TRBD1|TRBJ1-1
TGCGCCAGCAGCTTAGGGGACAGGGGTACTGAAGCTTTCTTT
CASSLGDRGTEAFF
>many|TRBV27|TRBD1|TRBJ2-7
TGTGCCAGCAGTTTCGGGACAGGGAACGAGCAGTACTTC
CASSFGTGNEQYF
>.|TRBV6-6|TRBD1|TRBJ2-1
TGTGCCAGCAGTGCCCACCGACAGGGGGCCAACAATGAGCAGTTCTTC
CASSAHRQGANNEQFF
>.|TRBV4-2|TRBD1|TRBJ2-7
TGTGCCAGCAGTACTCGGACAGGGGGCACCTACGAGCAGTACTTC
CASSTRTGGTYEQYF
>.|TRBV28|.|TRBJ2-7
TGTGCCAGCAGCCCCCGTGGGGCGAGCTCCTACGAGCAGTACTTC
CASSPRGASSYEQYF
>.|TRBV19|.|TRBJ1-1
TGTGCCAGTAGTATCTCCTTAAACACTGAAGCTTTCTTT
CASSISLNTEAFF
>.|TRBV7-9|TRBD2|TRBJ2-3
TGTGCCAGCAGCTTAATGTCTAGCGGGAGAGGAGATACGCAGTATTTT
CASSLMSSGRGDTQYF
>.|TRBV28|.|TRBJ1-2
TGTGCCAGCAGTTTGATCACCGGGACAAATGGCTACACCTTC
CASSLITGTNGYTF
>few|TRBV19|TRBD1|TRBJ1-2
TGTGCCAGTAGTATAGTCCGGACAGGGGGCTATGGCTACACCTTC
CASSIVRTGGYGYTF